Shown below are 4 T cell receptor beta chains from a single sample sequenced in a study of CD8+CD57+ T cells in acquired aplastic anemia listed by TCRdb under 2018. The sequencer was an Illumina HiSeq 2000. TCR beta VDJ combination and CDR3 sequence profiling used genomic DNA as the template. TCRdb reran the public reads through fastp at Q25 and MiXCR, keeping productive beta chains. Every CDR3 protein is listed once, alongside the most common genes and DNA of its rows. The sample includes a few hundred thousand distinct CDR3 sequences, with 61% observed a single time. The ten largest clones represent 25% to 30% of the sample. The sequenced sample consisted of sorted CD4+, CD8+, or CD8+CD57+ T cells (not recorded which) from PBMCs. The receptors stem from a human donor in good health.

Only a few counts were recorded for this clonotype. The chain carries TRBV20-1 and TRBJ2-4; possibly TRBD1 for D (5 bases). Germline V CDR1 and CDR2: DFQATT, SNEGSKA (reference sequence). The CDR3 is 14 amino acids. The V end was cut by 5 bases, the J end by 0 bases, with 11 bases between. In DNA form, the CDR3 reads TGCAGTGCTTCCCGACAGTTAGCCAAAAACATTCAGTACTTC. It specifies CSASRQLAKNIQYF.

This clonotype was picked up many times. The chain employs TRBV4-3 and TRBJ2-3; D tentatively fits TRBD1 or TRBD2 (5 bases each). Trimming shortened V by 0 bases and J by 5 bases, and 15 bases separated the two germline ends. Germline values: CDR1 LGHNA, CDR2 YSLEER. CDR3 length equals 16 residues. The CDR3, as DNA: TGCGCCAGCAGCCAAGATTCGAGGGGCCTTAGAGATACGCAGTATTTT. It codes for CASSQDSRGLRDTQYF.

The rearrangement uses TRBV20-1 and TRBJ1-2; 9 nucleotides align to TRBD1. After removal of 0 bases from V and 6 bases from J, the junction contained 2 bases not matched to a gene. CDR3 length: 13 residues. Looked up from germline, CDR1 is DFQATT and CDR2 is SNEGSKA (reference sequence). The CDR3 here is CSAREGTGNGYTF. In DNA form, the CDR3 reads TGCAGTGCTAGAGAGGGGACAGGGAATGGCTACACCTTC.

The chain employs TRBV18 and TRBJ2-5, with TRBD2 matching 7 bases. The end of the DNA fits TRBJ2-7 better, so the J call may be wrong. CDR1 KGHSH and CDR2 LQKENI come from the germline V gene. The length of the CDR3 is 14 residues. The DNA for the CDR3 is TGTGCCAGCTCACCACCGGCGGGGGACTACGAGCAGTACTTC. Translating gives CASSPPAGDYEQYF.